This TCR beta chain was obtained from a study of early T cells in non-severe SARS-CoV-2 infection. Looking at the study overall: The authors sequenced bulk RNA from unsorted whole blood, leaving chains unpaired. Study-wide results and caveats: VDJdb matching, biased toward anti-spike CD8 responses, missed private and CD4 specificities.

Turning to this clonotype: Its antigen is unknown.

Unique molecular identifiers tagged individual cDNA molecules. TCRdb called the 5' RACE reads again in MiXCR, with one record for every CDR3 protein. Found here are about 59,000 distinct CDR3 sequences, roughly 12% of them singletons; the top ten hold about 3.1%. CDR3 length: 14 residues. V shed 5 bases and J shed 2 bases, with 10 bases lying between them. Germline CDR1 MDHEN, CDR2 SYDVKM. V is TRBV28 and J is TRBJ2-1; D ambiguous. The clonotype originates from an adult who was a healthcare worker with PCR-confirmed SARS-CoV-2 infection or an uninfected control (not recorded which). Sequencing input: whole blood. In DNA, the CDR3 is TGTGCCAGCAGTCCAACAAGAACCTACAATGAGCAGTTCTTC. As protein: CASSPTRTYNEQFF.